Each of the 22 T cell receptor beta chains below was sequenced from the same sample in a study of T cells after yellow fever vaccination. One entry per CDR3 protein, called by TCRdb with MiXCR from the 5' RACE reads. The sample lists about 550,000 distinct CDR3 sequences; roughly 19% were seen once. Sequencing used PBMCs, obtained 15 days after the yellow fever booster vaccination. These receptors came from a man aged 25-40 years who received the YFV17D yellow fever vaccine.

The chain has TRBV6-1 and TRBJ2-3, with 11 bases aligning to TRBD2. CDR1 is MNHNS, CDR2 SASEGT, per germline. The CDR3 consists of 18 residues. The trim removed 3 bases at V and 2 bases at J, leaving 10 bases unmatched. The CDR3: CASSEPYPSGRPTDTQYF. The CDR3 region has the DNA TGTGCCAGCAGTGAGCCGTACCCTAGCGGGAGGCCCACAGATACGCAGTATTTT.

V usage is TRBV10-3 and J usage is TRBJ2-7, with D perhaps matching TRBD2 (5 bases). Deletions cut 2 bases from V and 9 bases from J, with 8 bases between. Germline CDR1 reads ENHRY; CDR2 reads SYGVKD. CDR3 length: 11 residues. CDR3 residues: CAISERTVQYF. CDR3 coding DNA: TGTGCCATCAGTGAGAGGACTGTGCAGTACTTC.

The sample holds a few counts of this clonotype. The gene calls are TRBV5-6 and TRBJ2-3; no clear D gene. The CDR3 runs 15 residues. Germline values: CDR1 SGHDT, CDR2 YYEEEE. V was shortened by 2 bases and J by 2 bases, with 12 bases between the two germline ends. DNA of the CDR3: TGTGCCAGCAGCTTTGTCAGAGCAAACACAGATACGCAGTATTTT. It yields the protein CASSFVRANTDTQYF.

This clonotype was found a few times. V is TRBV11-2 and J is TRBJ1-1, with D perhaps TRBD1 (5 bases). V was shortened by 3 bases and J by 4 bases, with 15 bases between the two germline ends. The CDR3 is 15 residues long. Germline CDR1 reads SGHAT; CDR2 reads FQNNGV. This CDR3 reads CASSFHLTRGTEAFF. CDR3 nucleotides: TGTGCCAGCAGCTTCCACCTGACGAGGGGCACTGAAGCTTTCTTT.

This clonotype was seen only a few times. This CDR3 reads CASSLPRTSGRGEQYF. The CDR3 coding sequence is TGTGCCAGCAGCTTACCAAGGACTAGCGGGAGGGGGGAGCAGTACTTC. The gene calls are TRBV7-8 and TRBJ2-7; the match to TRBD2 covers 15 bases. CDR3 length equals 16 residues. V was clipped by 2 bases and J by 7 bases; unmatched bases: 6. Germline CDR1 is SGHVS and CDR2 is FQNEAQ. Complete variable domain (other parts from reference TRBV7-8 and TRBJ2-7): GAGVSQSPRYKVAKRGQDVALRCDPISGHVSLFWYQQALGQGPEFLTYFQNEAQLDKSGLPSDRFFAERPEGSVSTLKIQRTQQEDSAVYLCASSLPRTSGRGEQYFGPGTRLTVT.

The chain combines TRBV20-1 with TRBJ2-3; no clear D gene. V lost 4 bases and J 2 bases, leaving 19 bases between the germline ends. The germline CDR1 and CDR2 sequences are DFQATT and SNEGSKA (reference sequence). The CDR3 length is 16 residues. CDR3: CSANQAAKHLTDTQYF. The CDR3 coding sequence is TGCAGTGCTAACCAGGCTGCTAAGCATCTCACAGATACGCAGTATTTT.

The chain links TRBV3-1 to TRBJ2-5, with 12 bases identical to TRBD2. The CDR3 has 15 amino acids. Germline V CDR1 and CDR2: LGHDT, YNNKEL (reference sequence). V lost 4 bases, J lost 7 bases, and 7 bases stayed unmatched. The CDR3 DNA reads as TGTGCCAGCAGCCGCCCCGGGACTAGCGGGCGGACCCAGTACTTC. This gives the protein CASSRPGTSGRTQYF.

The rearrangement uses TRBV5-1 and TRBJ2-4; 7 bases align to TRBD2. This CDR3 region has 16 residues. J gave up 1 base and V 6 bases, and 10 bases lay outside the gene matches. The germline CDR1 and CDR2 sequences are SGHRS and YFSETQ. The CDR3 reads CASNSGEGHAKNIQYF. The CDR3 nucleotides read TGCGCCAGCAATTCGGGGGAGGGCCACGCCAAAAACATTCAGTACTTC.

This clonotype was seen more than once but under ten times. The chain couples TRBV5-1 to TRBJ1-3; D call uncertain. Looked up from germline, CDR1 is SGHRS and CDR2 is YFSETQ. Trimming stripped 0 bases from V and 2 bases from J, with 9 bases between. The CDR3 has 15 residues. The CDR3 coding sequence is TGCGCCAGCAGCTTGGCCGGCATCCCTGGAAACACCATATATTTT. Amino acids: CASSLAGIPGNTIYF.

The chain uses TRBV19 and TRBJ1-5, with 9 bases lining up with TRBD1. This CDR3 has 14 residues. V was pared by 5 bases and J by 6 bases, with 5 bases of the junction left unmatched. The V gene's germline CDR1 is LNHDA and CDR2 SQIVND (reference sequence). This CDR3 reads CASSQGQGPQPQHF. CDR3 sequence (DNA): TGTGCCAGTAGTCAAGGACAGGGGCCTCAGCCCCAGCATTTT.

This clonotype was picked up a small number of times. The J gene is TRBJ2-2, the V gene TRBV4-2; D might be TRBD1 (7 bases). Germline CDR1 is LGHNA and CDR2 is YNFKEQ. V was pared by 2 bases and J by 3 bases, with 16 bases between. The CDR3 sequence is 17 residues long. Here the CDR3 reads CASSQTGGRGDTGELFF. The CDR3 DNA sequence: TGTGCCAGCAGCCAAACCGGGGGCAGGGGGGACACCGGGGAGCTGTTTTTT.

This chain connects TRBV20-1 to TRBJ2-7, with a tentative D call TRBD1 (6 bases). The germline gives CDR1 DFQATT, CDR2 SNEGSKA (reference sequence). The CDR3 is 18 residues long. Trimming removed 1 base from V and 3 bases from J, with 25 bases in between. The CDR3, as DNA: TGCAGTGCTAGAGGGGTGGGTGACCCCGGGACAAGCTTCTACGAGCAGTACTTC. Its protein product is CSARGVGDPGTSFYEQYF.

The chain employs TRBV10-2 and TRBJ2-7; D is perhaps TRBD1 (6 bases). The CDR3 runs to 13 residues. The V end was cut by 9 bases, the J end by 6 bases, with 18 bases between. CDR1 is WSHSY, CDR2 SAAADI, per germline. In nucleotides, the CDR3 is TGCGCCAGTGGACAGCAAACCGTTAGCGAGCAGTACTTC. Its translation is CASGQQTVSEQYF.

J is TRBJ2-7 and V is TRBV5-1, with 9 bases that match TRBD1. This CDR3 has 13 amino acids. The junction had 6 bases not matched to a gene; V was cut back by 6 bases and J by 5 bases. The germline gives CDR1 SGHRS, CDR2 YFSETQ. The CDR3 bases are TGCGCCAGCAATGCCGGGACAGGGAACGAGCAGTACTTC. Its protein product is CASNAGTGNEQYF.

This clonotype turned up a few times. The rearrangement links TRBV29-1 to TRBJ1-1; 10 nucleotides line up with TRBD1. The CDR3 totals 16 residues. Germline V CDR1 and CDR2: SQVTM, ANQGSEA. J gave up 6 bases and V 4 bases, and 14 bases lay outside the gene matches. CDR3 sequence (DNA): TGCAGCGTTGGTAAAGAGTCCAGGACAGGGGGGGCTGAAGCTTTCTTT. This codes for CSVGKESRTGGAEAFF.

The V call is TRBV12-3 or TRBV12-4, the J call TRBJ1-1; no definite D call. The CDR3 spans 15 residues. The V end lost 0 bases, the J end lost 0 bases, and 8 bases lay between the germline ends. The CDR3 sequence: CASSLANRLNTEAFF. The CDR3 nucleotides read TGTGCCAGCAGTTTAGCGAACAGACTGAACACTGAAGCTTTCTTT.

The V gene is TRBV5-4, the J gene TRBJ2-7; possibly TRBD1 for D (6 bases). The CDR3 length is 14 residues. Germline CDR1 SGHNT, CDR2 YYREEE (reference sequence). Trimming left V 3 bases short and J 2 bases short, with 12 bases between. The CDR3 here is CASSWGHSPYEQYF. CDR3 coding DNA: TGTGCCAGCAGCTGGGGACACTCTCCCTACGAGCAGTACTTC. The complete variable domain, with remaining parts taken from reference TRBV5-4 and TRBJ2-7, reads ETGVTQSPTHLIKTRGQQVTLRCSSQSGHNTVSWYQQALGQGPQFIFQYYREEENGRGNFPPRFSGLQFPNYSSELNVNALELDDSALYLCASSWGHSPYEQYFGPGTRLTVT.

CDR3 protein: CASSYAFRGSSYNEQFF. The CDR3 nucleotides read TGTGCCAGCAGCTACGCGTTTCGGGGGAGCTCCTACAATGAGCAGTTCTTC. This sequence joins TRBV5-6 and TRBJ2-1; perhaps TRBD2 as D (6 bases). The CDR3 sequence is 17 residues long. Germline CDR1 SGHDT, CDR2 YYEEEE. V dropped 3 bases and J dropped 0 bases, with 16 bases sitting between them.

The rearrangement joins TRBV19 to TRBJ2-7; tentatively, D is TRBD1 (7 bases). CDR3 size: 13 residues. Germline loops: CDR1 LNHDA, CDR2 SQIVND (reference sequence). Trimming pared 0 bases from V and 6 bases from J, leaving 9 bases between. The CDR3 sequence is CASSIERDSEQYF. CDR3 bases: TGTGCCAGTAGTATAGAGCGGGACAGCGAGCAGTACTTC. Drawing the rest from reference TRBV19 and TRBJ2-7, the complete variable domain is DGGITQSPKYLFRKEGQNVTLSCEQNLNHDAMYWYRQDPGQGLRLIYYSQIVNDFQKGDIAEGYSVSREKKESFPLTVTSAQKNPTAFYLCASSIERDSEQYFGPGTRLTVT.

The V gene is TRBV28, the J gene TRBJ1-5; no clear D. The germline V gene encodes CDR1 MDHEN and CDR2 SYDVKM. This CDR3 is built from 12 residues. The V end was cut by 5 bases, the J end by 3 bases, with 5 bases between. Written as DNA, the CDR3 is TGTGCCAGCAGTGTAGTCAATCAGCCCCAGCATTTT. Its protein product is CASSVVNQPQHF.

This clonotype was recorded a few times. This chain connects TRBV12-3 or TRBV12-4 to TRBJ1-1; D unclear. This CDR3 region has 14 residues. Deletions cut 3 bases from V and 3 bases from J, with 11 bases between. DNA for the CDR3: TGTGCCAGCAGTTTTGGGTCGAAGGACACTGAAGCTTTCTTT. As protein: CASSFGSKDTEAFF.

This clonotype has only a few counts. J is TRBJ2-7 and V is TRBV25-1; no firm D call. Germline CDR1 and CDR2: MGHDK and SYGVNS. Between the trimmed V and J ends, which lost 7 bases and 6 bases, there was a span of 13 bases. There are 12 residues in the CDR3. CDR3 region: CASTGYGFEQYF. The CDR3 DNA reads TGTGCCAGCACCGGTTACGGGTTCGAGCAGTACTTC.